A selection of T cell receptor beta chains follows, all from one sample in a study of shared clonotypes between healthy human individuals. Sequenced by immunoSEQ multiplex PCR; TCRdb stores in-frame clones only, minus some. The table includes approximately 1.1 million clones, around 78% detected once. Specimen: memory CD4+ T cells from PBMCs. All receptors derive from a man younger than 35 in good health. Some clones in this sample may be carry-over from other donors' samples. CDR3s include the opening cysteine and the closing phenylalanine or tryptophan. The order of the fields is CDR3 protein, CDR3 DNA, clone size, J gene, D gene, V gene. The D gene is left open where the match is weak. Clone sizes are given selectively: once, few, many, or a class where the clone is expanded.

CASRGSGGELFF TGTGCCAGTAGGGGCAGCGGCGGGGAGCTGTTTTTT NA TRBJ2-2 NA TRBV19
CASSTPSGSTDTQYF TGTGCCAGCAGTACCCCAAGCGGGAGTACAGATACGCAGTATTTT few TRBJ2-3 TRBD2 TRBV2
CASSQEGRIYNEQFF TGCGCCAGCAGCCAAGAGGGGAGGATTTACAATGAGCAGTTCTTC NA TRBJ2-1 NA TRBV4-1
CASRPAPRQVFFEAFF TGCGCCAGCAGACCCGCACCGAGACAGGTATTCTTTGAAGCTTTCTTT NA TRBJ1-1 NA TRBV5-1
CASSNSQGSTDTQYF TGTGCCAGCTCAAACTCTCAGGGTAGCACAGATACGCAGTATTTT NA TRBJ2-3 NA TRBV18
CASRVASGTPTQYF TGTGCCAGCAGAGTCGCTAGCGGGACCCCGACCCAGTACTTC NA TRBJ2-5 TRBD2 TRBV7-2
CASSQAWGGNTEAFF TGTGCCAGCAGCCAGGCCTGGGGAGGGAACACTGAAGCTTTCTTT NA TRBJ1-1 NA TRBV4-2
CASSYPVATNEKLFF TGTGCCAGCAGTTACCCCGTTGCAACTAATGAAAAACTGTTTTTT NA TRBJ1-4 NA TRBV6-6
CASSRFGGTRAFF TGTGCCAGCAGCCGCTTTGGGGGGACACGGGCTTTCTTT NA TRBJ1-1 NA TRBV14
CASSFVGAGELFF TGTGCCAGCTCTTTCGTTGGGGCCGGGGAGCTGTTTTTT once TRBJ2-2 NA TRBV18
CSVGTDHYEQYF TGCAGCGTTGGGACGGATCACTACGAGCAGTACTTC NA TRBJ2-7 NA TRBV29-1
CASSWTSGRGNEQFF TGTGCCAGCAGCTGGACTAGCGGGAGGGGCAATGAGCAGTTCTTC NA TRBJ2-1 TRBD2 TRBV5-8
CASSHGRLLSGNTIYF TGTGCCAGCAGCCACGGACGTCTCCTCTCTGGAAACACCATATATTTT NA TRBJ1-3 NA TRBV7-9
CASSLLGQGEEKLFF TGCGCCAGCAGCCTGTTAGGACAGGGTGAGGAAAAACTGTTTTTT NA TRBJ1-4 TRBD1 TRBV5-1
CAHPRGPYNEQFF TGTGCCCACCCGCGGGGACCCTACAATGAGCAGTTCTTC NA TRBJ2-1 NA TRBV30
CASSLQGRTSGGTIYF TGTGCCAGCTCACTTCAGGGACGGACCTCTGGAGGAACCATATATTTT NA TRBJ1-3 NA TRBV18
CASSSSPAGNGYTF TGTGCCAGCAGCTCGTCCCCCGCAGGCAATGGCTACACCTTC NA TRBJ1-2 NA TRBV7-9
CASSYMDRTYEQYF TGTGCCAGCAGCTACATGGACAGAACCTACGAGCAGTACTTC NA TRBJ2-7 NA TRBV7-2
CASSATGGALYF TGTGCCAGCAGCGCGACAGGGGGCGCGTTGTACTTC once TRBJ1-2 TRBD1 TRBV6-4
CASSAGQGSVGYTF TGTGCCAGCAGTGCCGGACAGGGTTCGGTGGGCTACACCTTC NA TRBJ1-2 TRBD1 TRBV28
CASSPSAGGGQVNQPQHF TGTGCCAGCTCACCATCTGCAGGAGGCGGGCAGGTCAATCAGCCCCAGCATTTT NA TRBJ1-5 NA TRBV18
CASSGYSPLHF TGTGCCAGTTCAGGGTATTCACCCCTCCACTTT NA TRBJ1-6 NA TRBV28
CASSRTGGTSYEQYF TGTGCCAGCAGTCGTACGGGCGGGACTTCCTACGAGCAGTACTTC NA TRBJ2-7 NA TRBV28
CASSQGRDGSVEQYF TGTGCCAGCAGCCAAGGAAGGGACGGGTCCGTCGAGCAGTACTTC NA TRBJ2-7 NA TRBV7-9
CASSVRVGSYEQYF TGTGCCAGCAGCGTACGGGTGGGCAGCTACGAGCAGTACTTC NA TRBJ2-7 NA TRBV7-8
CASSEYEGSGYTF TGTGCCAGCAGTGAATATGAGGGGTCCGGCTACACCTTC NA TRBJ1-2 NA TRBV25-1
CASSLDRGPYEQYF TGTGCCAGCAGCTTAGATAGGGGCCCCTACGAGCAGTACTTC once TRBJ2-7 NA TRBV7-2
CASSPRTGRLYEQYF TGCGCCAGCAGCCCCCGGACAGGGCGACTCTACGAGCAGTACTTC NA TRBJ2-7 TRBD1 TRBV5-1
CASKFAEATGANVLTF TGTGCCAGTAAATTCGCGGAGGCGACTGGGGCCAACGTCCTGACTTTC NA TRBJ2-6 NA TRBV19
CASSVSGAPNYGYTF TGTGCCAGCAGTGTATCAGGGGCGCCTAACTATGGCTACACCTTC NA TRBJ1-2 NA TRBV2
CASARGNEQFF TGTGCCAGCGCACGCGGTAATGAGCAGTTCTTC NA TRBJ2-1 NA TRBV18
CAWIGGQGAYGYTF TGTGCCTGGATTGGGGGACAGGGGGCGTATGGCTACACCTTC few TRBJ1-2 TRBD1 TRBV30
CASSVVGKTDTQYF TGTGCCAGCAGCGTAGTGGGGAAAACAGATACGCAGTATTTT NA TRBJ2-3 NA TRBV9
CASSPDFGELFF TGTGCCAGCAGCCCAGACTTCGGGGAGCTGTTTTTT NA TRBJ2-2 NA TRBV7-7
CASSRQSSYEQYF TGTGCCAGCAGCCGCCAGAGCTCCTACGAGCAGTACTTC many TRBJ2-7 NA TRBV2
CASMVHQGTDTQYF TGTGCCAGCATGGTCCACCAGGGCACAGATACGCAGTATTTT NA TRBJ2-3 NA TRBV11-2
CASSCPRDRGPETQYF TGCGCCAGCAGTTGTCCCCGGGACAGGGGGCCGGAGACCCAGTACTTC few TRBJ2-5 TRBD1 TRBV4-3
CASMGTGGTEAFF TGTGCCAGCATGGGGACGGGAGGGACTGAAGCTTTCTTT once TRBJ1-1 NA TRBV2
CASSKNGYGYTF TGTGCCAGCTCAAAGAACGGGTATGGCTACACCTTC NA TRBJ1-2 NA TRBV18
CASGLRGRADTGELFF TGCGCCAGCGGGCTAAGAGGAAGGGCGGACACCGGGGAGCTGTTTTTT NA TRBJ2-2 NA TRBV5-1
CASIGRKANTGELFF TGTGCCAGTATCGGTAGGAAAGCGAACACCGGGGAGCTGTTTTTT once TRBJ2-2 NA TRBV19
CASSLMGAGGLDEQFF TGTGCCAGCAGTTTAATGGGTGCGGGAGGGCTCGATGAGCAGTTCTTC NA TRBJ2-1 TRBD2 TRBV28
CASSPRVSGSLTTEQFF TGCGCCAGCAGTCCCCGTGTTAGCGGGAGTCTAACCACTGAGCAGTTCTTC NA TRBJ2-1 TRBD2 TRBV4-1
CASSLGGRGNQPQHF TGTGCCAGTAGCCTCGGTGGGAGGGGCAATCAGCCCCAGCATTTT NA TRBJ1-5 NA TRBV19
CASSPISGARSNYGYTF TGTGCCAGCAGCCCAATCTCGGGGGCGAGAAGTAACTATGGCTACACCTTC NA TRBJ1-2 NA TRBV7-7
CATHTDSSGSASDTQYF TGTGCCACCCATACCGACTCTAGCGGGAGCGCGTCAGATACGCAGTATTTT NA TRBJ2-3 TRBD2 TRBV10-3
CASTSVDIQYF TGTGCCAGCACCAGCGTAGACATTCAGTACTTC few TRBJ2-4 NA TRBV2
CASSLKRRGEETQYF TGTGCCAGCAGCTTAAAGAGACGAGGGGAAGAGACCCAGTACTTC NA TRBJ2-5 NA TRBV7-8
CASSQDRGLAGSYNEQFF TGTGCCAGCAGCCAAGATAGGGGGCTAGCGGGCTCCTACAATGAGCAGTTCTTC NA TRBJ2-1 NA TRBV14